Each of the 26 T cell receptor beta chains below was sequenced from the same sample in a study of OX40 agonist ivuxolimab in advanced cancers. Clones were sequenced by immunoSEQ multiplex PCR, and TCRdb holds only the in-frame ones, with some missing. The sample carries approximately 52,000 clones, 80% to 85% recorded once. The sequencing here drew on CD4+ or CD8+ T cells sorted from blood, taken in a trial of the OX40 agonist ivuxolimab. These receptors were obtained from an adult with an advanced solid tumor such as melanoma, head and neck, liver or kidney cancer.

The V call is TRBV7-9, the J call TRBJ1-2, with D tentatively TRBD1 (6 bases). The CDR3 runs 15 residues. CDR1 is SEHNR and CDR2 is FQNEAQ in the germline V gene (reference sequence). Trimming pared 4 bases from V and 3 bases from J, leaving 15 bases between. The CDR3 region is CASSSHREWDYGYTF. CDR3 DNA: TGTGCCAGCAGCTCCCACAGGGAATGGGACTATGGCTACACCTTC.

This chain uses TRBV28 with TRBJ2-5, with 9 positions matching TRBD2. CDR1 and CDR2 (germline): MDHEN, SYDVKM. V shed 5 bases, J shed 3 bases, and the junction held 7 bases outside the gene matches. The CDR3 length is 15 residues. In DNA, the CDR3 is TGTGCCAGCAGTCCCGCGGGAGGGGGCGAAGAGACCCAGTACTTC. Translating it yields CASSPAGGGEETQYF.

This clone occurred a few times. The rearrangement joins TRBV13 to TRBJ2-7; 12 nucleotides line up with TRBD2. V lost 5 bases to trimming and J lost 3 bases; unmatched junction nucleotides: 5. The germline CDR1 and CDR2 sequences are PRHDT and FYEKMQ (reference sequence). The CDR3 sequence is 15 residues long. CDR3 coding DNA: TGTGCCAGCAGCCCTCGGACTAGCGGGGTCTACGAGCAGTACTTC. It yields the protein CASSPRTSGVYEQYF.

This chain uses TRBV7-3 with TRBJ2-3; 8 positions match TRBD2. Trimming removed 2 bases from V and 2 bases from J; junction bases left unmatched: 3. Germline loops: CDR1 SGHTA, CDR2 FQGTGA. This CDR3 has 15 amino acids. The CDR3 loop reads CASSLAGGFTDTQYF. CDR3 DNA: TGTGCCAGCAGCTTAGCGGGGGGTTTCACAGATACGCAGTATTTT.

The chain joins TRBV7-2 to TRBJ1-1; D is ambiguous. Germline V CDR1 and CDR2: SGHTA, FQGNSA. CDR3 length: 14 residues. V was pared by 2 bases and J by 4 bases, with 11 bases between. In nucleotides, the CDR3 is TGTGCCAGCAGCTTAAATCCCGACGGCACTGAAGCTTTCTTT. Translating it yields CASSLNPDGTEAFF.

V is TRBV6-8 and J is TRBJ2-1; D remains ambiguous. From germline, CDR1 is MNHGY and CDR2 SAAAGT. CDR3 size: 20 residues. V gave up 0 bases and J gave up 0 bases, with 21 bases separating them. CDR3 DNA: TGTGCCAGCAGTTACTCGAGTCCTATCCCTCACCTGAGCTCCTACAATGAGCAGTTCTTC. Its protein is CASSYSSPIPHLSSYNEQFF.

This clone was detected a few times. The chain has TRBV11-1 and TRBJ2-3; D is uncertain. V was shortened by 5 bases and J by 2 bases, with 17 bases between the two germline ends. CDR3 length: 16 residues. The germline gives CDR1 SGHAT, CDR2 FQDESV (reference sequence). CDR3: CASSVQSGGNTDTQYF. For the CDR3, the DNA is TGTGCCAGCAGCGTCCAGTCGGGTGGGAACACAGATACGCAGTATTTT.

The CDR3 region has the DNA TGTGCCAGCAGCCGTCTACGAGTGCAAGAGACCCAGTACTTC. Encoded protein: CASSRLRVQETQYF. The chain links TRBV11-2 to TRBJ2-5; unclear D gene. CDR3 length: 14 amino acids. V lost 5 bases and J lost 2, with 12 bases in between. Germline CDR1 and CDR2: SGHAT and FQNNGV.

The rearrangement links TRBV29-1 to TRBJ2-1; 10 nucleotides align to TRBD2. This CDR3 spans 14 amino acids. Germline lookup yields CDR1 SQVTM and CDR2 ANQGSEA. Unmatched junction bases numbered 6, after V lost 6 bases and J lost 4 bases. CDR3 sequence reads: CSVRAGGQYNEQFF. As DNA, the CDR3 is TGCAGCGTCCGAGCGGGGGGGCAATACAATGAGCAGTTCTTC.

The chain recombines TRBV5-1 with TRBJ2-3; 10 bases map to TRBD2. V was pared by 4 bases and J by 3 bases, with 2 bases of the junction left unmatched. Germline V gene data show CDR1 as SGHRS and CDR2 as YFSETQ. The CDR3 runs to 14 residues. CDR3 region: CASSPGLATDTQYF. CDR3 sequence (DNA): TGCGCCAGCAGCCCGGGACTAGCGACAGATACGCAGTATTTT.

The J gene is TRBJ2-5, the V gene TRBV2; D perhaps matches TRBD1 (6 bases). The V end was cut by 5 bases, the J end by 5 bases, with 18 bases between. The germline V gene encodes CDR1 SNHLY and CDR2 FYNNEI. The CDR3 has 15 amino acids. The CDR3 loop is CASSPGLGAGETQYF. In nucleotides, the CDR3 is TGTGCCAGCAGTCCAGGGTTGGGGGCAGGGGAGACCCAGTACTTC.

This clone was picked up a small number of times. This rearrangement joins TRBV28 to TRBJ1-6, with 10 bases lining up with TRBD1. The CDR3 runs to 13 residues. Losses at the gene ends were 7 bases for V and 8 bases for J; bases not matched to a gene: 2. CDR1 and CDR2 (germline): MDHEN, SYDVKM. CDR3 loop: CASIGTGDSPLHF. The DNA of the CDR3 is TGTGCCAGCATCGGGACAGGGGATTCACCCCTCCACTTT. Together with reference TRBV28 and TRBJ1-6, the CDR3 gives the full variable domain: DVKVTQSSRYLVKRTGEKVFLECVQDMDHENMFWYRQDPGLGLRLIYFSYDVKMKEKGDIPEGYSVSREKKERFSLILESASTNQTSMYLCASIGTGDSPLHFGNGTRLTVT.

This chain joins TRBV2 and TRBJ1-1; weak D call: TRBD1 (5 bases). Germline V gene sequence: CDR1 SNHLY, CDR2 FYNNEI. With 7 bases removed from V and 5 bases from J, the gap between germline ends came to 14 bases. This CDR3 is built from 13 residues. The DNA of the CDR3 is TGTGCCAGCAAAGGGGACGGGGGAACTGAAGCTTTCTTT. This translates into CASKGDGGTEAFF.

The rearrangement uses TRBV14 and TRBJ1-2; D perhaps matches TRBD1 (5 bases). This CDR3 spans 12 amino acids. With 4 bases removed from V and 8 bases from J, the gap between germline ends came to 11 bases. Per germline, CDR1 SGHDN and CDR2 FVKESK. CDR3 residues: CASSRGAEGYTF. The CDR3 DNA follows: TGTGCCAGCAGCCGCGGGGCCGAAGGCTACACCTTC.

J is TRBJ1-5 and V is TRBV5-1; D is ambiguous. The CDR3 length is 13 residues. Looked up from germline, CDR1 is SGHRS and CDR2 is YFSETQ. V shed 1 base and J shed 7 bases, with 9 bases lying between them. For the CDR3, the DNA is TGCGCCAGCAGCTTGATCTATGGGCAGCCCCAGCATTTT. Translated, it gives CASSLIYGQPQHF.

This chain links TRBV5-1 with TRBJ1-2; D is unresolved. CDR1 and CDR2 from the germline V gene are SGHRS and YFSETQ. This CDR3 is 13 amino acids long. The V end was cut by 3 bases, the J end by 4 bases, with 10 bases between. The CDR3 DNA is TGCGCCAGCAGCTCGCCTCCGACCTATGGCTACACCTTC. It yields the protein CASSSPPTYGYTF.

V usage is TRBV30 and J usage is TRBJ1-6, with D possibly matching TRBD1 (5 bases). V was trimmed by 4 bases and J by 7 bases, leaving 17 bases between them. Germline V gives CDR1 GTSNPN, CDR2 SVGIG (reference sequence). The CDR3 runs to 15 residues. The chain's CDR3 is CAWTRGPRANSPLHF. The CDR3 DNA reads TGTGCCTGGACCCGAGGACCCAGGGCGAATTCACCCCTCCACTTT.

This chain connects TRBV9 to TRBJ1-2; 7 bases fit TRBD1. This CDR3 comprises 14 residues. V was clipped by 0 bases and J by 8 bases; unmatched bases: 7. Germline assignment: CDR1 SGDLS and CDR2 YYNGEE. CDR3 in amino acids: CASSVAPGGMGYTF. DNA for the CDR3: TGTGCCAGCAGCGTAGCCCCAGGGGGTATGGGCTACACCTTC.

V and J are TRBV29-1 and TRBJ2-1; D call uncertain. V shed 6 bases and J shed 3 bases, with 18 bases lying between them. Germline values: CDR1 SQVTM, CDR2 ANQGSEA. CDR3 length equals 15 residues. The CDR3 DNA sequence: TGCAGCGTCACGGGCCCCTCCCTTGACTACAATGAGCAGTTCTTC. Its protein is CSVTGPSLDYNEQFF.

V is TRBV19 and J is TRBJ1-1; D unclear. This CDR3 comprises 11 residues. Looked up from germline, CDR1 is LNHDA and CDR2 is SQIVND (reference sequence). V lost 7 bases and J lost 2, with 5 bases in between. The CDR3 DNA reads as TGTGCCAGTAAGATCAACACTGAAGCTTTCTTT. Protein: CASKINTEAFF.

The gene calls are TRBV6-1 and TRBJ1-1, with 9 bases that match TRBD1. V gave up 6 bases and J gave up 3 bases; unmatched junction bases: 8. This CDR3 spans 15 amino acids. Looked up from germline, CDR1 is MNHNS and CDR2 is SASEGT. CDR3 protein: CASRTQGAFDTEAFF. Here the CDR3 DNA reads TGTGCCAGCAGGACACAGGGGGCGTTCGACACTGAAGCTTTCTTT.

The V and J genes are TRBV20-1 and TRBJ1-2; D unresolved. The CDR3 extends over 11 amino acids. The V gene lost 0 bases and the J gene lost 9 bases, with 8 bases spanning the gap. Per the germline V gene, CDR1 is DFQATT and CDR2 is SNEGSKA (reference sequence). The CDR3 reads CSARDDERYTF. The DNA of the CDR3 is TGCAGTGCTAGAGACGACGAGCGCTACACCTTC.

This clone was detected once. CDR3 in DNA: TGTGCCAGTACGGGGTCGGGAACAATAAATCAGCCCCAGCATTTT. Amino acids: CASTGSGTINQPQHF. The chain combines TRBV19 with TRBJ1-5; D is unresolved. This CDR3 contains 15 residues. Germline V lookup: CDR1 LNHDA, CDR2 SQIVND (reference sequence). Trimming took off 7 bases at V and 4 bases at J, with 17 bases between the two ends.

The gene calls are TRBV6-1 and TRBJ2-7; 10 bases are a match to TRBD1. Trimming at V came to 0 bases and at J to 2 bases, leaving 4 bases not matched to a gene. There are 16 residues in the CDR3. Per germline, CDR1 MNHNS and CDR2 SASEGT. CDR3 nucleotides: TGTGCCAGCAGTGAAGCCGGGACAGGGGATCCCTACGAGCAGTACTTC. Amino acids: CASSEAGTGDPYEQYF.

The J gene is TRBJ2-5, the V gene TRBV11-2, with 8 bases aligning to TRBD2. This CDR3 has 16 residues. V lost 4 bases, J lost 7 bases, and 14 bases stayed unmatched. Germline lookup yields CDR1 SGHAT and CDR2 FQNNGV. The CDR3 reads CASSYPGERGPGTQYF. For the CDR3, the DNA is TGTGCCAGCAGCTACCCCGGAGAGCGGGGGCCTGGGACCCAGTACTTC.

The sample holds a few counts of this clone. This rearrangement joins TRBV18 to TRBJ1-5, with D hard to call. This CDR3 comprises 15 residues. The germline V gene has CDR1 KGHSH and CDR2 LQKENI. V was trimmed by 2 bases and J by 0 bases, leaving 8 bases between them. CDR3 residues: CASSPAGFSNQPQHF. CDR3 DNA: TGTGCCAGCTCACCAGCGGGTTTTAGCAATCAGCCCCAGCATTTT.